This T cell receptor beta chain originates from a study of a mutant IDH1 vaccine in newly diagnosed glioma. Study-level information: Vaccination followed radiotherapy alone by 4-6 weeks, or accompanied temozolomide cycles. Visit V12 was scheduled at week 35 and visit V13 at week 47. Study findings and constraints: Pseudoprogression seemingly bore no relation to changes in top peripheral T cell clonotypes. A vaccine-induced immune response developed in 93.3% of the patients.

The method was immunoSEQ multiplex PCR; TCRdb's version includes in-frame clones alone and lacks a portion of them. The sample holds 50,000 to 65,000 clones, over 80% seen once. Regarding time point: week 47, end of study. The vaccine gave 300 ug of a 20-mer mutant IDH1 peptide subcutaneously per dose. For this clone: The target antigen is unknown.

The V gene lost 4 bases and the J gene lost 1 base, with 7 bases spanning the gap. Germline V lookup: CDR1 MNHEY, CDR2 SMNVEV (reference sequence). This CDR3 is built from 13 residues. The sequenced sample was PBMCs, obtained from a glioma patient whose treatment included an IDH1 peptide vaccine. The receptor's source is a woman aged 45-59 years with glioma. The chain combines TRBV27 with TRBJ1-1; the D gene is possibly TRBD1 (6 bases). This chain's CDR3 is CASSWGANTEAFF. CDR3 DNA sequence: TGTGCCAGCAGTTGGGGGGCGAACACTGAAGCTTTCTTT.